The 26 T cell receptor beta chains reported below all come from one sample, sequenced in a study of technical replicates of blood from a few donors. The repertoire was sequenced with immunoSEQ multiplex PCR; TCRdb's copy has only in-frame clones and lacks some. This table has some 96,000 clones, 90% to 96% appearing once. The sequencing sample was made of T cells isolated from PBMCs. Source of these receptors: a human donor in good health.

The chain links TRBV7-7 to TRBJ2-2; D is undetermined. V dropped 5 bases and J dropped 3 bases, with 16 bases sitting between them. This CDR3 spans 16 amino acids. CDR1 SSHAT and CDR2 FNYEAQ come from the germline V gene (reference sequence). This chain's CDR3 is CASSPMVPRDTGELFF. The CDR3 bases are TGTGCCAGCAGCCCAATGGTCCCTAGAGACACCGGGGAGCTGTTTTTT.

CDR3 in amino acids: CASSVGRGAPGNGYTF. CDR3 bases: TGTGCCAGCAGCGTAGGCCGGGGGGCGCCAGGGAATGGCTACACCTTC. The chain uses TRBV9 and TRBJ1-2; a weak D match, TRBD1 (6 bases). Per the germline V gene, CDR1 is SGDLS and CDR2 is YYNGEE. The V and J ends lost 0 bases and 6 bases respectively, with 18 bases between them. CDR3 size: 16 residues. Using reference TRBV9 and TRBJ1-2 for the parts outside the CDR3, the full variable domain is DSGVTQTPKHLITATGQRVTLRCSPRSGDLSVYWYQQSLDQGLQFLIQYYNGEERAKGNILERFSAQQFPDLHSELNLSSLELGDSALYFCASSVGRGAPGNGYTFGSGTRLTVV.

Here the CDR3 reads CASSLDTGATNEKLFF. Written as DNA, the CDR3 is TGTGCCAGCAGCTTGGACACAGGGGCAACTAATGAAAAACTGTTTTTT. J is TRBJ1-4 and V is TRBV5-4; 7 nucleotides align to TRBD1. This CDR3 is 16 amino acids long. The J segment lost 0 bases and the V segment lost 0 bases, leaving 2 bases of the junction unmatched. From germline, CDR1 is SGHNT and CDR2 YYREEE (reference sequence).

This clone was seen a single time. The rearrangement joins TRBV13 to TRBJ2-7; 14 positions agree with TRBD2. Germline CDR1 reads PRHDT; CDR2 reads FYEKMQ (reference sequence). The CDR3 covers 17 residues. J gave up 3 bases and V 5 bases, and 9 bases lay outside the gene matches. Here the CDR3 reads CASSLKGLAGANYEQYF. The CDR3 nucleotides are TGTGCCAGCAGCCTAAAGGGACTAGCGGGAGCCAACTACGAGCAGTACTTC. Filled out from reference TRBV13 and TRBJ2-7, the complete variable domain reads AAGVIQSPRHLIKEKRETATLKCYPIPRHDTVYWYQQGPGQDPQFLISFYEKMQSDKGSIPDRFSAQQFSDYHSELNMSSLELGDSALYFCASSLKGLAGANYEQYFGPGTRLTVT.

The chain employs TRBV27 and TRBJ2-1, with 14 bases aligning to TRBD2. Per germline, CDR1 MNHEY and CDR2 SMNVEV (reference sequence). J lost 9 bases, V lost 3 bases, and 4 bases had no gene match. CDR3 size: 15 residues. DNA for the CDR3: TGTGCCAGCAGTTTTAGGACTAGCGGGAGGAGTGAGCAGTTCTTC. It yields the protein CASSFRTSGRSEQFF.

V gene TRBV6-6 combines with J gene TRBJ2-1, with 10 positions matching TRBD1. Germline CDR1 MNHNY, CDR2 SVGAGI (reference sequence). The length of the CDR3 is 16 residues. Unmatched junction bases numbered 8, after V lost 5 bases and J lost 4 bases. Here the CDR3 reads CASSLLGGQGYNEQFF. The CDR3, as DNA: TGTGCCAGCAGTCTCCTGGGGGGACAGGGGTACAATGAGCAGTTCTTC.

This chain connects TRBV19 to TRBJ2-2; no clear D gene. With 7 bases removed from V and 1 base from J, the gap between germline ends came to 7 bases. Germline values: CDR1 LNHDA, CDR2 SQIVND (reference sequence). The CDR3 is made up of 13 amino acids. In nucleotides, the CDR3 is TGTGCCAGTATGGAGCAGAACACCGGGGAGCTGTTTTTT. As protein: CASMEQNTGELFF.

This clone has just one count. The gene calls are TRBV7-9 and TRBJ1-1; 9 bases fit TRBD1. The length of the CDR3 is 17 residues. Germline CDR1 reads SEHNR; CDR2 reads FQNEAQ (reference sequence). Losses at the gene ends were 4 bases for V and 5 bases for J; bases not matched to a gene: 14. As DNA, the CDR3 is TGTGCCAGCAGCTCTACAGGGGGCGCGCGGTACGGGACTGAAGCTTTCTTT. It specifies CASSSTGGARYGTEAFF.

J is TRBJ2-1 and V is TRBV7-9; 10 positions agree with TRBD2. This CDR3 spans 15 amino acids. CDR1 SEHNR and CDR2 FQNEAQ come from the germline V gene (reference sequence). V was pared by 5 bases and J by 5 bases, with 6 bases of the junction left unmatched. The CDR3 DNA is TGTGCCAGCAGCCCAGGGACTAGCGTGAACAATGAGCAGTTCTTC. This translates into CASSPGTSVNNEQFF.

The table lists this clone with a count of one. The gene calls are TRBV5-1 and TRBJ1-4; perhaps TRBD1 as D (5 bases). CDR1 and CDR2 (germline): SGHRS, YFSETQ. The CDR3 length is 16 residues. The V end was cut by 1 base, the J end by 6 bases, with 16 bases between. In nucleotides, the CDR3 is TGCGCCAGCAGCTTGACCCTAACAGGTTATGATGAAAAACTGTTTTTT. Translation: CASSLTLTGYDEKLFF.

The rearrangement joins TRBV5-6 to TRBJ2-2, with TRBD2 as a possible D gene (5 bases). CDR3 length: 17 amino acids. The ends were cut back, 3 bases at V and 1 base at J, with 16 bases in the middle. Germline CDR1 SGHDT, CDR2 YYEEEE. The CDR3 sequence: CASSSVIREKNTGELFF. CDR3 bases: TGTGCCAGCAGCTCAGTAATCCGGGAAAAGAACACCGGGGAGCTGTTTTTT.

This chain connects TRBV11-2 to TRBJ2-1; D gene uncertain. Per germline, CDR1 SGHAT and CDR2 FQNNGV. The CDR3 totals 12 residues. Trimming took off 0 bases at V and 9 bases at J, with 6 bases between the two ends. This chain's CDR3 is CASSLDWPEQFF. CDR3 in DNA: TGTGCCAGCAGCTTAGACTGGCCTGAGCAGTTCTTC.

The V call is TRBV15, the J call TRBJ2-7; 7 bases agree with TRBD1. This CDR3 has 14 amino acids. V shed 2 bases, J shed 4 bases, and the junction held 5 bases outside the gene matches. In germline, CDR1 is LNHNV, CDR2 YYDKDF (reference sequence). The chain's CDR3 is CATSRPTTGYEQYF. The CDR3 nucleotides read TGTGCCACCAGCAGACCTACGACAGGGTACGAGCAGTACTTC.

The V gene is TRBV5-4, the J gene TRBJ1-1; 9 bases agree with TRBD1. V lost 4 bases, J lost 7 bases, and 11 bases stayed unmatched. The CDR3 has 15 residues. In germline, CDR1 is SGHNT, CDR2 YYREEE (reference sequence). CDR3 in DNA: TGTGCCAGCAGCGAGAGACAGGGGGTTGAGGTTGAAGCTTTCTTT. It translates to CASSERQGVEVEAFF.

J is TRBJ1-5 and V is TRBV6-1, with D perhaps matching TRBD1 (5 bases). Trimming stripped 3 bases from V and 3 bases from J, with 9 bases between. CDR3 length: 14 amino acids. The V gene's germline CDR1 is MNHNS and CDR2 SASEGT. The CDR3 loop reads CASSDDSFNQPQHF. The CDR3 region has the DNA TGTGCCAGCAGTGACGACAGCTTCAATCAGCCCCAGCATTTT.

J is TRBJ2-1 and V is TRBV5-1; D is possibly TRBD2 (5 bases). The CDR3 extends over 16 amino acids. V was pared by 4 bases and J by 0 bases, with 14 bases between. CDR1 is SGHRS, CDR2 YFSETQ, per germline. CDR3 coding DNA: TGCGCCAGCAGCCCCGAGCTGGGGAGCTCCTACAATGAGCAGTTCTTC. Protein product: CASSPELGSSYNEQFF.

This clone was seen just once. The chain links TRBV5-1 to TRBJ2-4; D uncertain. The CDR3 is 11 amino acids. In germline, CDR1 is SGHRS, CDR2 YFSETQ. V lost 4 bases, J lost 4 bases, and 3 bases lay in between. The CDR3 is CASSLKNIQYF. The CDR3 region has the DNA TGCGCCAGCAGCCTGAAAAACATTCAGTACTTC.

Written as DNA, the CDR3 is TGTGCCAGCAGCGTAGAGGTGGCCCAGGGGACCATATATTTT. Translation: CASSVEVAQGTIYF. The rearrangement uses TRBV9 and TRBJ1-3; TRBD1 is a possible D gene (6 bases). Germline V gene lookup returns CDR1 SGDLS and CDR2 YYNGEE. The CDR3 length is 14 residues. The ends were cut back, 0 bases at V and 10 bases at J, with 14 bases in the middle. The full variable domain, its missing parts supplied by reference TRBV9 and TRBJ1-3, is DSGVTQTPKHLITATGQRVTLRCSPRSGDLSVYWYQQSLDQGLQFLIQYYNGEERAKGNILERFSAQQFPDLHSELNLSSLELGDSALYFCASSVEVAQGTIYFGEGSWLTVV.

The chain couples TRBV27 to TRBJ1-5; tentative D call: TRBD1 (6 bases). The CDR3 runs 13 residues. Germline lookup yields CDR1 MNHEY and CDR2 SMNVEV (reference sequence). V shed 6 bases and J shed 7 bases, with 13 bases lying between them. The CDR3 protein is CASRMRGSQPQHF. The CDR3 DNA follows: TGTGCCAGCAGAATGAGGGGGTCCCAGCCCCAGCATTTT.

The rearrangement joins TRBV27 to TRBJ2-7; D is unresolved. Trimming left V 5 bases short and J 3 bases short, with 20 bases between. This CDR3 is built from 16 residues. From germline, CDR1 is MNHEY and CDR2 SMNVEV (reference sequence). CDR3 in amino acids: CASSVSAGQVFYEQYF. CDR3 in DNA: TGTGCCAGCAGTGTGTCGGCTGGGCAGGTATTCTACGAGCAGTACTTC.

The chain carries TRBV27 and TRBJ2-2; TRBD1 agrees at 9 bases. The ends lost 8 bases at V and 3 bases at J; junction bases unmatched: 10. This CDR3 spans 16 amino acids. Germline V lookup: CDR1 MNHEY, CDR2 SMNVEV (reference sequence). The DNA of the CDR3 is TGTGCCAGCTGGACCTTACAGGGGGCTCACACCGGGGAGCTGTTTTTT. Amino acids: CASWTLQGAHTGELFF.

The rearrangement links TRBV4-2 to TRBJ2-2; the match to TRBD2 covers 8 bases. This CDR3 region has 15 residues. Losses at the gene ends were 2 bases for V and 8 bases for J; bases not matched to a gene: 7. The germline V gene has CDR1 LGHNA and CDR2 YNFKEQ. The CDR3 loop reads CASSQKRGGEGELFF. In DNA form, the CDR3 reads TGTGCCAGCAGCCAAAAACGGGGGGGCGAGGGGGAGCTGTTTTTT.

V and J are TRBV29-1 and TRBJ2-7; weak D call: TRBD1 (6 bases). With 1 base removed from V and 5 bases from J, the gap between germline ends came to 12 bases. Germline loops: CDR1 SQVTM, CDR2 ANQGSEA. The CDR3 runs 13 residues. CDR3 loop: CSVEGQGLDEQYF. The CDR3 DNA reads as TGCAGCGTTGAAGGGCAGGGGCTGGACGAGCAGTACTTC.

The chain recombines TRBV28 with TRBJ2-7, with 10 bases aligning to TRBD2. CDR1 and CDR2 from the germline V gene are MDHEN and SYDVKM. The J segment lost 10 bases and the V segment lost 4 bases, leaving 13 bases of the junction unmatched. CDR3 length: 15 amino acids. Here the CDR3 reads CASSSRLAGAHTQYF. DNA of the CDR3: TGTGCCAGCAGTTCCCGCCTAGCGGGAGCCCACACTCAGTACTTC.

This chain connects TRBV5-1 to TRBJ1-3; D call uncertain. The CDR3 covers 17 residues. The V end lost 0 bases, the J end lost 0 bases, and 13 bases lay between the germline ends. Per germline, CDR1 SGHRS and CDR2 YFSETQ. CDR3 sequence reads: CASSLGQTLNSGNTIYF. The CDR3 DNA reads TGCGCCAGCAGCTTGGGGCAGACTCTTAACTCTGGAAACACCATATATTTT.

The chain couples TRBV6-5 to TRBJ2-5; 9 nucleotides line up with TRBD2. There are 15 residues in the CDR3. Trimming took 6 bases from V and 0 from J; bases not matched to a gene: 5. The germline gives CDR1 MNHEY, CDR2 SVGAGI. The chain's CDR3 is CASRLTSGYQETQYF. CDR3 sequence (DNA): TGTGCCAGCAGGTTAACTAGCGGGTACCAAGAGACCCAGTACTTC.